The 6 T cell receptor beta chains reported below all come from one sample, sequenced in a study of beta chain features in type 1 diabetes. Findings and caveats of the study: Type 1 diabetes patients showed a moderate but significant shortening of TCRB CDR3s in all four CD4+ subsets.

The sequenced template was cDNA made from the entire isolated RNA. The assay was immunoSEQ multiplex PCR, and TCRdb's table has in-frame clones only and misses some. The data contain some 640,000 clones, more than 13% of them seen just once; the ten biggest clones take up 0.04%. Their antigens are not known. Sample: naive CD4+ T cells from blood. These TCRs come from a man aged 18 to 30 with type 1 diabetes.

The chain has TRBV21-1 and TRBJ1-2; TRBD1 is the table's D call and was not checked against the DNA. TRBV21-1 is termed a pseudogene. CDR3 length: 14 amino acids. The CDR3 region is CASSNRQGVYGYTF. CDR3 nucleotides: TGTGCCAGCAGCAACCGACAGGGAGTCTATGGCTACACCTTC.

The genes are TRBV5-1 and TRBJ2-1, with D possibly matching TRBD1 (6 bases). The CDR3 length is 15 residues. V was shortened by 0 bases and J by 1 base, with 8 bases between the two germline ends. The germline CDR1 and CDR2 sequences are SGHRS and YFSETQ. Written as DNA, the CDR3 is TGCGCCAGCAGCTTGGCTCAGGGGTCCTACAATGAGCAGTTCTTC. Its protein is CASSLAQGSYNEQFF.

Here the CDR3 DNA reads TGCGCCAGCAGCTTGGGCGCTAGCGGGGCGCGCTACGAGCAGTACTTC. Translated, it gives CASSLGASGARYEQYF. V is TRBV5-1 and J is TRBJ2-7, with 9 bases aligning to TRBD2. The germline CDR1 and CDR2 sequences are SGHRS and YFSETQ. CDR3 length equals 16 residues. Trimming at V came to 0 bases and at J to 3 bases, leaving 7 bases not matched to a gene.

The chain has TRBV14 and TRBJ2-5; D may be TRBD1 (6 bases). V was cut by 1 base and J by 4 bases, with 16 bases left in between. CDR3 size: 16 residues. CDR1 is SGHDN, CDR2 FVKESK, per germline. Written as DNA, the CDR3 is TGTGCCAGCAGCCAAGGCCGGCAGGGGATAGGAGAGACCCAGTACTTC. It specifies CASSQGRQGIGETQYF.

The gene calls are TRBV19 and TRBJ2-7, with D possibly TRBD1 on 6 matching bases. V was cut by 3 bases and J by 5 bases, with 11 bases left in between. The V gene's germline CDR1 is LNHDA and CDR2 SQIVND (reference sequence). The CDR3 has 13 residues. CDR3 nucleotide sequence: TGTGCCAGTAGTATGGGGCAGGGGAACGAGCAGTACTTC. Encoded protein: CASSMGQGNEQYF. The whole variable domain, filled in from reference TRBV19 and TRBJ2-7, reads DGGITQSPKYLFRKEGQNVTLSCEQNLNHDAMYWYRQDPGQGLRLIYYSQIVNDFQKGDIAEGYSVSREKKESFPLTVTSAQKNPTAFYLCASSMGQGNEQYFGPGTRLTVT.

In its sample, this clone was seen a few times. The CDR3 region is CAWNTGTGNTIYF. CDR3 nucleotides: TGTGCCTGGAATACGGGGACTGGAAACACCATATATTTT. The chain joins TRBV30 to TRBJ1-3; D is unclear. CDR1 GTSNPN and CDR2 SVGIG come from the germline V gene (reference sequence). V was cut by 4 bases and J by 2 bases, with 9 bases left in between. This CDR3 is built from 13 residues.